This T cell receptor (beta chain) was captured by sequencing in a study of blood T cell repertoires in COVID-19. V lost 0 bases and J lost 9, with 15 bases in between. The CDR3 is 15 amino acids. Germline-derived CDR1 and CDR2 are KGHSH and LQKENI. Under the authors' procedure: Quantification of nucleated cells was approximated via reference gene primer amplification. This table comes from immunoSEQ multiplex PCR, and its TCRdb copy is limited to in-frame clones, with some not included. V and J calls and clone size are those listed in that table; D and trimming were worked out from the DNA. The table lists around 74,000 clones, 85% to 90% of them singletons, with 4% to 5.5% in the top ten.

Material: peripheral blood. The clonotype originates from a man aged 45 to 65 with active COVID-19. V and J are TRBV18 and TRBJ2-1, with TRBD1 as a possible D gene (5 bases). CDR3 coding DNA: TGTGCCAGCTCACCACCCAGCCCAGGGATGGGTGAGCAGTTCTTC. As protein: CASSPPSPGMGEQFF.